Listed here are 19 T cell receptor beta chains from one sample, sequenced in a study of regulatory T cells in long-lasting Graves disease. According to the study, TCR beta libraries were built with iRepertoire HTBI primers and CDR3-region Arm-PCR. MiXCR, run by TCRdb on the multiplex PCR reads, gives a single entry per CDR3 protein. The repertoire includes 450,000 to 650,000 distinct CDR3 sequences, about 16% of them detected once, and roughly 25% sits in the top ten. Time point meaning: newly diagnosed GD, antithyroid drugs for less than 3 months. The TCR library used RNA extracted from PBMCs. These data were also filed under a second study, of T cells in Graves' hyperthyroidism and ophthalmopathy.

Sequencing was performed on peripheral blood mononuclear cells (PBMCs), taken at new diagnosis, from a patient treated with antithyroid drugs. These receptors were collected from a woman aged 35-60 years with Graves disease.

This clonotype was observed a few times. The chain has TRBV14 and TRBJ2-1; 11 bases match TRBD1. Unmatched junction bases numbered 6, after V lost 2 bases and J lost 9 bases. There are 15 residues in the CDR3. Germline CDR1 SGHDN, CDR2 FVKESK. Written as DNA, the CDR3 is TGTGCCAGCAGCCAAAAGGGACAGGGGGTGGTTGAGCAGTTCTTC. Translating it yields CASSQKGQGVVEQFF.

This clonotype appeared many times. The chain couples TRBV12-3 or TRBV12-4 to TRBJ2-1; TRBD2 matches at 7 bases. The V gene end was trimmed by 5 bases and the J gene end by 6 bases; junction bases not matched to a gene: 7. The CDR3 is 14 residues long. For the CDR3, the DNA is TGTGCCAGCAGTAAGCGGGGTTCTCGCAATGAGCAGTTCTTC. This gives the protein CASSKRGSRNEQFF.

This clonotype showed up many times. This chain connects TRBV12-3 or TRBV12-4 to TRBJ2-3, with 7 nucleotides matching TRBD2. The CDR3 is made up of 14 amino acids. With V trimmed by 3 bases and J by 5 bases, 5 bases remained unmatched. The CDR3 DNA sequence: TGTGCCAGCAGTTTCGGTGCGGGGGTAGATACGCAGTATTTT. Residues: CASSFGAGVDTQYF.

In this sample, this clonotype turned up many times. The V and J genes are TRBV2 and TRBJ1-4; D is possibly TRBD1 (5 bases). The CDR3 loop spans 13 amino acids. Germline CDR1 is SNHLY and CDR2 is FYNNEI. The V end lost 5 bases, the J end lost 5 bases, and 9 bases lay between the germline ends. The CDR3 coding sequence is TGTGCCAGCAGTTCCCGACAGAATGAAAAACTGTTTTTT. Translation: CASSSRQNEKLFF.

The V and J genes are TRBV19 and TRBJ1-1; D is undetermined. Germline-derived CDR1 and CDR2 are LNHDA and SQIVND (reference sequence). Trimming left V 1 base short and J 2 bases short, with 5 bases between. The length of the CDR3 is 13 residues. CDR3 sequence: CASSIGDNTEAFF. The CDR3, as DNA: TGTGCCAGTAGTATAGGAGACAACACTGAAGCTTTCTTT.

Details on this clonotype: One end of the junction does not line up with germline, which may come from a read error. CDR3 nucleotide sequence: TGTGCCAGCAACTCCCAGGGGAACTATGGCTACGCCTTC. Its protein product is CASNSQGNYGYAF. The chain combines TRBV11-2 with TRBJ1-2; TRBD1 is a possible D gene (6 bases). There are 13 residues in the CDR3. Germline CDR1 is SGHAT and CDR2 is FQNNGV.

This clonotype was detected once. The chain uses TRBV27 and TRBJ2-5, with no clear D. The CDR3 spans 16 residues. V lost 2 bases, J lost 1 base, and 14 bases lay in between. The germline V gene encodes CDR1 MNHEY and CDR2 SMNVEV (reference sequence). CDR3 bases: TGTGCCAGCAGTTTAGTAGCCCCGAACGCCCAAGAGACCCAGTACTTC. This gives the protein CASSLVAPNAQETQYF.

This clonotype was seen at least ten times. The chain is built from TRBV3-1 and TRBJ1-5; TRBD1 matches 7 bases. J lost 3 bases, V lost 4 bases, and 6 bases had no gene match. The CDR3 covers 15 residues. The V gene's germline CDR1 is LGHDT and CDR2 YNNKEL (reference sequence). CDR3 nucleotides: TGTGCCAGCAGCCGGACGACAGGGAACAATCAGCCCCAGCATTTT. Translation gives CASSRTTGNNQPQHF. The full variable domain, rest sourced from reference TRBV3-1 and TRBJ1-5, is DTAVSQTPKYLVTQMGNDKSIKCEQNLGHDTMYWYKQDSKKFLKIMFSYNNKELIINETVPNRFSPKSPDKAHLNLHINSLELGDSAVYFCASSRTTGNNQPQHFGDGTRLSIL.

This clonotype has just a few counts. This rearrangement joins TRBV5-6 to TRBJ1-1, with D uncertain. V lost 4 bases, J lost 4 bases, and 11 bases lay in between. The germline V gene has CDR1 SGHDT and CDR2 YYEEEE. The CDR3 length is 13 residues. Here the CDR3 reads CASSPDFSTEAFF. CDR3 sequence (DNA): TGTGCCAGCAGCCCTGACTTCAGCACTGAAGCTTTCTTT.

This clonotype has only a few counts. V and J are TRBV19 and TRBJ1-2; unclear D gene. This CDR3 has 15 amino acids. Germline-derived CDR1 and CDR2 are LNHDA and SQIVND (reference sequence). V shed 1 base and J shed 2 bases, with 11 bases lying between them. The CDR3 sequence: CASSIAAQTNYGYTF. In DNA form, the CDR3 reads TGTGCCAGTAGTATAGCAGCACAGACCAACTATGGCTACACCTTC.

This clonotype was found a few times. The V call is TRBV2, the J call TRBJ1-1; tentatively, D is TRBD1 (5 bases). V gave up 4 bases and J gave up 5 bases, with 14 bases separating them. From germline, CDR1 is SNHLY and CDR2 FYNNEI. CDR3 length equals 14 residues. This CDR3 reads CASSVGQGWTEAFF. DNA for the CDR3: TGTGCCAGCAGTGTGGGGCAGGGTTGGACTGAAGCTTTCTTT.

The V call is TRBV7-8, the J call TRBJ2-5; D remains unclear. The CDR3 sequence is 17 residues long. Between the trimmed V and J ends, which lost 1 base and 2 bases, there was a span of 17 bases. Germline loops: CDR1 SGHVS, CDR2 FQNEAQ. CDR3 in amino acids: CASSLGPRWQRQETQYF. The CDR3 DNA follows: TGTGCCAGCAGCTTAGGGCCCCGGTGGCAGAGACAAGAGACCCAGTACTTC. Complete variable domain (other parts from reference TRBV7-8 and TRBJ2-5): GAGVSQSPRYKVAKRGQDVALRCDPISGHVSLFWYQQALGQGPEFLTYFQNEAQLDKSGLPSDRFFAERPEGSVSTLKIQRTQQEDSAVYLCASSLGPRWQRQETQYFGPGTRLLVL.

In its sample, this clonotype was seen a few times. The chain carries TRBV27 and TRBJ1-6; D is unresolved. Trimming pared 5 bases from V and 0 bases from J, leaving 11 bases between. Germline assignment: CDR1 MNHEY and CDR2 SMNVEV (reference sequence). The CDR3 spans 16 residues. The chain's CDR3 is CASSLLSSSYNSPLHF. The CDR3 coding sequence is TGTGCCAGCAGTCTTTTAAGTAGCTCCTATAATTCACCCCTCCACTTT.

This clonotype appeared a few times. The V gene is TRBV6-2 or TRBV6-3, the J gene TRBJ1-1; 9 bases are shared with TRBD1. CDR1 is MNHEY, CDR2 SVGEGT, per germline. V trimming: 6 bases; J trimming: 5 bases; junction bases outside the gene matches: 10. The CDR3 totals 15 residues. CDR3: CASRAQGAWYTEAFF. In DNA, the CDR3 is TGTGCCAGCAGGGCACAGGGGGCTTGGTATACTGAAGCTTTCTTT.

This clonotype was counted only a few times. V is TRBV29-1 and J is TRBJ2-6, with TRBD1 identical over 8 bases. J lost 2 bases, V lost 7 bases, and 7 bases had no gene match. This CDR3 has 15 residues. Germline values: CDR1 SQVTM, CDR2 ANQGSEA. The CDR3 DNA is TGCAGCGCCCGCTCAGGGGGCGCTGGGGCCAACGTCCTGACTTTC. It codes for CSARSGGAGANVLTF. Drawing the rest from reference TRBV29-1 and TRBJ2-6, the complete variable domain is SAVISQKPSRDICQRGTSLTIQCQVDSQVTMMFWYRQQPGQSLTLIATANQGSEATYESGFVIDKFPISRPNLTFSTLTVSNMSPEDSSIYLCSARSGGAGANVLTFGAGSRLTVL.

V usage is TRBV2 and J usage is TRBJ2-2; unclear D gene. V was clipped by 6 bases and J by 4 bases, with 9 bases between them. The CDR3 consists of 13 residues. The V gene's germline CDR1 is SNHLY and CDR2 FYNNEI. The DNA of the CDR3 is TGTGCCAGCAGCTTGGCCGCCACCGGGGAGCTGTTTTTT. Encoded protein: CASSLAATGELFF. The whole variable domain, filled in from reference TRBV2 and TRBJ2-2, reads EPEVTQTPSHQVTQMGQEVILRCVPISNHLYFYWYRQILGQKVEFLVSFYNNEISEKSEIFDDQFSVERPDGSNFTLKIRSTKLEDSAMYFCASSLAATGELFFGEGSRLTVL.

The chain combines TRBV4-1 with TRBJ2-7, with D hard to call. Deletions cut 2 bases from V and 4 bases from J, with 12 bases between. The germline V gene has CDR1 MGHRA and CDR2 YSYEKL. The CDR3 covers 14 residues. The chain's CDR3 is CASSQPGTPYEQYF. Here the CDR3 DNA reads TGCGCCAGCAGCCAACCCGGAACCCCTTACGAGCAGTACTTC.

In this sample, this clonotype turned up many times. This rearrangement joins TRBV12-3 or TRBV12-4 to TRBJ2-2; 8 bases line up with TRBD2. The CDR3 extends over 15 amino acids. V dropped 3 bases and J dropped 4; count of bases not matched to a gene: 4. CDR3 nucleotide sequence: TGTGCCAGCAGTTTCGGGCTAGCGGGCACCGGGGAGCTGTTTTTT. Translating it yields CASSFGLAGTGELFF.

The chain links TRBV18 to TRBJ1-5, with D unclear. The V end was cut by 2 bases, the J end by 4 bases, with 21 bases between. Germline loops: CDR1 KGHSH, CDR2 LQKENI. This CDR3 region has 18 residues. The CDR3 is CASSPSGLMINGNQPQHF. Here the CDR3 DNA reads TGTGCCAGCTCACCATCAGGACTTATGATTAATGGTAATCAGCCCCAGCATTTT.